These 18 T cell receptor beta chains share one sample of origin, sequenced in a study of molecular identifiers for immune sequencing clone quantification. From the PCR reads, TCRdb called clonotypes with MiXCR, one entry per CDR3 protein. Here the sample spans roughly 100,000 distinct CDR3 sequences, 30% to 45% being singletons. Material: naive CD8+ T cells from blood, with Jurkat cell RNA spiked in. Subset in this sample: FACS-sorted CD8+CD4-CCR7+CD45RA+ naive T cells. The receptors originated from a human donor in good health. Some libraries in this study had Jurkat cell RNA spiked in.

About this clonotype: Germline and junction disagree at one end, which may indicate a read error. This sequence joins TRBV19 and TRBJ2-5; D gene unclear. The germline gives CDR1 LNHDA, CDR2 SQIVND (reference sequence). This CDR3 spans 15 amino acids. The CDR3 spells CDSSSLPGRQETQYF. The CDR3 DNA reads TGTGACAGTAGTTCCTTACCGGGCCGCCAAGAGACCCAGTACTTC.

A remark on this clonotype: This clone may be a read error of a much larger clone one base away. This sequence joins TRBV19 and TRBJ1-1; D gene unclear. This CDR3 spans 13 amino acids. The germline CDR1 and CDR2 sequences are LNHDA and SQIVND (reference sequence). The CDR3 DNA reads TGTGCCAGTAGCAATGGACCCAACACTGAAGCTCTCTTT. This sequence encodes CASSNGPNTEALF.

In its sample, this clonotype was seen many times. The chain employs TRBV7-2 and TRBJ1-3, with a tentative D call TRBD1 (5 bases). This CDR3 is built from 12 residues. The germline V gene has CDR1 SGHTA and CDR2 FQGNSA. V was pared by 5 bases and J by 7 bases, with 9 bases between. The CDR3 spells CASSIPGNTIYF. The DNA for the CDR3 is TGTGCCAGCAGCATCCCAGGGAACACCATATATTTT.

The J gene is TRBJ1-1, the V gene TRBV9; D remains ambiguous. The CDR3 has 14 residues. V was trimmed by 8 bases and J by 3 bases, leaving 17 bases between them. The germline V gene encodes CDR1 SGDLS and CDR2 YYNGEE. This CDR3 reads CASAVSALDTEAFF. CDR3 sequence (DNA): TGTGCCAGTGCAGTTTCGGCTTTGGACACTGAAGCTTTCTTT.

With regard to this clonotype: A single base separates this from a much larger clone, so it may be a read error. The chain has TRBV2 and TRBJ2-3; the D gene is possibly TRBD2 (6 bases). Looked up from germline, CDR1 is SNHLY and CDR2 is FYNNEI. The CDR3 runs to 17 residues. CDR3 sequence (DNA): TGTGCCAGCAGCCGCAGTTCGAGGTCAACTAGCACAGATACGCGGTATTTT. This translates into CASSRSSRSTSTDTRYF.

This clonotype was counted only a few times. A much larger clone lies one base from this, so it may be a read error. The chain links TRBV28 to TRBJ2-3; 7 bases match TRBD2. Germline lookup yields CDR1 MDHEN and CDR2 SYDVKM. The CDR3 extends over 15 amino acids. Trimming removed 5 bases from V and 6 bases from J; junction bases left unmatched: 11. The CDR3 DNA reads TGTGCCAGCAGTATCGCGGGAGAGGGGACGGATACGCAGTATTTT. This translates into CASSIAGEGTDTQYF.

As regards this clonotype: At one end, the junction sequence differs from germline, possibly due to a read error. The chain joins TRBV28 to TRBJ2-6; either TRBD1 or TRBD2 may supply D (6 bases each). This CDR3 spans 16 amino acids. Germline CDR1 MDHEN, CDR2 SYDVKM. The CDR3 nucleotides read TGTGCCAGCAGCTCCCGGGGGACATTTGGGGCCGACGTCCTGACTTTC. It encodes CASSSRGTFGADVLTF.

Note on this clonotype: This is likely a read error, given that the CDR3 carries no conserved phenylalanine or tryptophan at its end. The chain combines TRBV4-2 with TRBJ2-3, with TRBD1 matching over 8 bases. Germline V lookup: CDR1 LGHNA, CDR2 YNFKEQ. This CDR3 region has 16 residues. The J segment lost 3 bases and the V segment lost 2 bases, leaving 7 bases of the junction unmatched. The CDR3 loop is CASSQTGGGRTDTQYI. The DNA of the CDR3 is TGTGCCAGCAGCCAAACAGGGGGAGGTCGGACAGATACGCAGTATATT.

This clonotype was seen repeatedly, ten times or more. The chain carries TRBV27 and TRBJ1-4; no firm D call. CDR3 length: 15 amino acids. Germline CDR1 and CDR2: MNHEY and SMNVEV (reference sequence). The germline V and J ends were trimmed by 8 bases and 3 bases, with 16 bases remaining between them. DNA for the CDR3: TGTGCCAGCGCTGGTGCCGGTCCGCCTAATGAAAAACTGTTTTTT. It yields the protein CASAGAGPPNEKLFF.

This clonotype has a handful of counts. V and J are TRBV7-9 and TRBJ2-7, with D hard to call. Trimming stripped 5 bases from V and 2 bases from J, with 10 bases between. The CDR3 is made up of 13 amino acids. Germline V lookup: CDR1 SEHNR, CDR2 FQNEAQ (reference sequence). The CDR3 region has the DNA TGTGCCAGCAGCCGGGTTGAAGCCTACGAGCAGTACTTC. Encoded protein: CASSRVEAYEQYF. The variable domain in full, completed from reference TRBV7-9 and TRBJ2-7, reads DTGVSQNPRHKITKRGQNVTFRCDPISEHNRLYWYRQTLGQGPEFLTYFQNEAQLEKSRLLSDRFSAERPKGSFSTLEIQRTEQGDSAMYLCASSRVEAYEQYFGPGTRLTVT.

This clonotype has only a few counts. The chain has TRBV3-1 and TRBJ2-5; 16 positions agree with TRBD2. V shed 0 bases, J shed 5 bases, and the junction held 9 bases outside the gene matches. The CDR3 has 19 residues. Germline V gene lookup returns CDR1 LGHDT and CDR2 YNNKEL (reference sequence). Here the CDR3 reads CASSQEPGLAGGPAETQYF. The DNA for the CDR3 is TGTGCCAGCAGCCAAGAACCGGGACTAGCGGGAGGGCCGGCGGAGACCCAGTACTTC.

This clonotype came up a few times. CDR3 sequence reads: CASSLRAGGPQETQYF. The CDR3 nucleotides are TGTGCCAGCAGCTTACGAGCGGGAGGGCCCCAAGAGACCCAGTACTTC. J is TRBJ2-5 and V is TRBV7-2, with 10 bases identical to TRBD2. CDR3 length: 16 amino acids. CDR1 is SGHTA, CDR2 FQGNSA, per germline. After removal of 2 bases from V and 1 base from J, the junction contained 4 bases not matched to a gene.

The sample holds a few counts of this clonotype. The chain carries TRBV5-6 and TRBJ2-7; either TRBD1 or TRBD2 may fit D (5 bases each). V lost 4 bases, J lost 2 bases, and 16 bases lay in between. Germline V CDR1 and CDR2: SGHDT, YYEEEE. This CDR3 is 15 amino acids long. DNA for the CDR3: TGTGCCAGCAGCCGGGCCCTGAGGGGCCCCTACGAGCAGTACTTC. It specifies CASSRALRGPYEQYF. The full variable domain, rest sourced from reference TRBV5-6 and TRBJ2-7, is DAGVTQSPTHLIKTRGQQVTLRCSPKSGHDTVSWYQQALGQGPQFIFQYYEEEERQRGNFPDRFSGHQFPNYSSELNVNALLLGDSALYLCASSRALRGPYEQYFGPGTRLTVT.

About this clonotype: Germline and junction disagree at one end, which may indicate a read error. The chain joins TRBV4-3 to TRBJ1-3; 8 bases match TRBD1. Germline V lookup: CDR1 LGHNA, CDR2 YSLEER. The CDR3 is 14 amino acids. The CDR3 loop is CASSRTGLGNTKYF. CDR3 DNA: TGCGCCAGCAGCAGGACAGGGTTAGGAAACACCAAATATTTT.

The rearrangement links TRBV28 to TRBJ2-5, with D perhaps TRBD1 (7 bases). CDR1 MDHEN and CDR2 SYDVKM come from the germline V gene. CDR3 length: 19 amino acids. The germline V and J ends were trimmed by 5 bases and 3 bases, with 28 bases remaining between them. The CDR3 nucleotides read TGTGCCAGCAGTACGAATAGTTTCAACCGGGGCAGGGGGGAAGAGACCCAGTACTTC. Translation gives CASSTNSFNRGRGEETQYF.

This clonotype occurred many times. The gene calls are TRBV28 and TRBJ1-2; D ambiguous. Germline CDR1 MDHEN, CDR2 SYDVKM. The CDR3 is 15 residues long. V dropped 5 bases and J dropped 0 bases, with 13 bases sitting between them. The CDR3 DNA reads as TGTGCCAGCAGTCCCACGACGGACGCTAACTATGGCTACACCTTC. Residues: CASSPTTDANYGYTF.

This clonotype has a handful of counts. The chain employs TRBV7-9 and TRBJ1-4, with D tentatively TRBD1 (6 bases). The CDR3 length is 15 residues. The ends were cut back, 5 bases at V and 4 bases at J, with 14 bases in the middle. CDR1 and CDR2 from the germline V gene are SEHNR and FQNEAQ (reference sequence). The CDR3 nucleotides are TGTGCCAGCAGCCACATAGGGGGGAATAATGAAAAACTGTTTTTT. Translation: CASSHIGGNNEKLFF.

This clonotype showed up just a few times. This chain connects TRBV2 to TRBJ2-3; unclear D gene. The germline V gene has CDR1 SNHLY and CDR2 FYNNEI. Trimming took 4 bases from V and 3 from J, leaving 8 bases between them. This CDR3 is built from 13 residues. The CDR3 sequence is CASSVWETDTQYF. The CDR3 DNA follows: TGTGCCAGCAGTGTGTGGGAAACAGATACGCAGTATTTT.